Below are 5 T cell receptor beta chains sequenced from a single sample in a study of human T cells and chemical hapten exposure. Using its own MiXCR run on the RACE reads, TCRdb lists one record per CDR3 protein. This table holds roughly 30,000 distinct CDR3 sequences, 9.4% found once. Time point denoted: patch test 2, 6 weeks after DPC sensitization. Treatment: therapeutic diphenylcyclopropenone sensitization with weekly scalp DPC. The material sequenced was whole blood, taken in connection with sensitization to the hapten diphenylcyclopropenone (DPC). Source of these receptors: a young man with alopecia areata. Some clones in this sample may be carry-over from other donors' samples.

This clonotype was observed a few times. The V and J genes are TRBV6-2 or TRBV6-3 and TRBJ2-1; D is perhaps TRBD2 (6 bases). Germline values: CDR1 MNHEY, CDR2 SVGEGT. This CDR3 is built from 12 residues. V lost 8 bases and J lost 12, with 17 bases in between. The CDR3, as DNA: TGTGCCAGCTCTAGACTAGACCGGCGGCAGTTCTTC. Its translation: CASSRLDRRQFF.

There are many counts of this clonotype. The CDR3 nucleotides read TGCAGCGTGGGACAGGGCAACTCCTACGAGCAGTACTTC. Its translation: CSVGQGNSYEQYF. The rearrangement links TRBV29-1 to TRBJ2-7; TRBD1 agrees at 9 bases. This CDR3 region has 13 residues. In germline, CDR1 is SQVTM, CDR2 ANQGSEA. Trimming cost V 6 bases and J 0 bases; bases outside gene matches: 3.

In the case of this clonotype: This may stem from a read error, because a much larger clone lies one nucleotide away. The rearrangement uses TRBV12-3 or TRBV12-4 and TRBJ1-3; a possible D gene is TRBD1 (5 bases). The CDR3 contains 17 residues. The germline V and J ends were trimmed by 3 bases and 1 base, with 16 bases remaining between them. The CDR3 loop reads CASSFRTRGASGNTIYF. The DNA for the CDR3 is TGTGCCAGCAGTTTCCGGACGCGGGGCGCGTCTGGAAACACCATATATTTT.

This clonotype came up many times. This rearrangement joins TRBV5-1 to TRBJ2-3; D might be TRBD1 (6 bases). Germline V lookup: CDR1 SGHRS, CDR2 YFSETQ. V dropped 4 bases and J dropped 4 bases, with 10 bases sitting between them. This CDR3 spans 13 amino acids. Written as DNA, the CDR3 is TGCGCCAGCAGCCCTTACAGGGCAGATACGCAGTATTTT. It codes for CASSPYRADTQYF.

This clonotype was seen a few times. The rearrangement uses TRBV28 and TRBJ2-7; D not resolved. The CDR3 length is 11 residues. Trimming took off 5 bases at V and 2 bases at J, with 4 bases between the two ends. In germline, CDR1 is MDHEN, CDR2 SYDVKM. This chain's CDR3 is CASSTTYEQYF. The DNA for the CDR3 is TGTGCCAGCAGTACCACCTACGAGCAGTACTTC. The full variable domain, rest sourced from reference TRBV28 and TRBJ2-7, is DVKVTQSSRYLVKRTGEKVFLECVQDMDHENMFWYRQDPGLGLRLIYFSYDVKMKEKGDIPEGYSVSREKKERFSLILESASTNQTSMYLCASSTTYEQYFGPGTRLTVT.